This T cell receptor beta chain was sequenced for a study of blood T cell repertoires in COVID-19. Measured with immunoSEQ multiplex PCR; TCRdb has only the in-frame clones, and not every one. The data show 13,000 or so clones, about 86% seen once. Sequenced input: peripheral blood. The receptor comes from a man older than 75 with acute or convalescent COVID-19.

CDR3 in DNA: TGTGCCAGCAGCTTAGTATGGGGCGTGACCGCTAACTATGGCTACACCTTC. Its translation is CASSLVWGVTANYGYTF. The chain links TRBV7-9 to TRBJ1-2; D might be TRBD1 (5 bases). V was cut by 1 base and J by 0 bases, with 15 bases left in between. Germline assignment: CDR1 SEHNR and CDR2 FQNEAQ (reference sequence). The CDR3 is made up of 17 amino acids.